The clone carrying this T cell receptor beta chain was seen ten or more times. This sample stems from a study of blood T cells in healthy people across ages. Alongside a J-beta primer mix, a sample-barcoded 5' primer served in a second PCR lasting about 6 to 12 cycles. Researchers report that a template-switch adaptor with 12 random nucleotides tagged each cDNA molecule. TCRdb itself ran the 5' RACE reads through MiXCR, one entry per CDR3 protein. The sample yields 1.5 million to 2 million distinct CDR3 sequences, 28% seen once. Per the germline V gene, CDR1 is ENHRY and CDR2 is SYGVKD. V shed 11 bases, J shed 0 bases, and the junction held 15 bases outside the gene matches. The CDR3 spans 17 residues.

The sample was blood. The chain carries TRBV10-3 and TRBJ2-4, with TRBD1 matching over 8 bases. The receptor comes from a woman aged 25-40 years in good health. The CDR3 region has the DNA TGTGCCGGTACAGCTCACAGGGGGGTTATAGCCAAAAACATTCAGTACTTC. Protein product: CAGTAHRGVIAKNIQYF.